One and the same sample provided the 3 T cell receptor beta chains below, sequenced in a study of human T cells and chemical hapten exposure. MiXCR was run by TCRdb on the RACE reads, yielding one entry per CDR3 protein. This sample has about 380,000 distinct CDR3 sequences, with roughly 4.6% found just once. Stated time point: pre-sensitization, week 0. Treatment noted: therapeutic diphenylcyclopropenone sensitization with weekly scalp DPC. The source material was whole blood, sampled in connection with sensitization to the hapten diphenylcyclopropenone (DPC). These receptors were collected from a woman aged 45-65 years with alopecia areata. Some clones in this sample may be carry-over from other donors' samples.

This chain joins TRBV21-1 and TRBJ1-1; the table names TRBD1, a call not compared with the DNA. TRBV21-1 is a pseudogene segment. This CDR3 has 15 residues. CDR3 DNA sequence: TGTGCCAGCATTCGACATGGGGCGATGAACACTGAAGCTTTCTTT. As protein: CASIRHGAMNTEAFF.

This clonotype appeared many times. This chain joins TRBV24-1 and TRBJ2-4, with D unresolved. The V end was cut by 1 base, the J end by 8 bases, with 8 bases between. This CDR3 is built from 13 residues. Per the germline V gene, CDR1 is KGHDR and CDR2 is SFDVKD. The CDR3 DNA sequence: TGTGCCACCAGTGATTTCCACGGTGACATTCAGTACTTC. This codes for CATSDFHGDIQYF.

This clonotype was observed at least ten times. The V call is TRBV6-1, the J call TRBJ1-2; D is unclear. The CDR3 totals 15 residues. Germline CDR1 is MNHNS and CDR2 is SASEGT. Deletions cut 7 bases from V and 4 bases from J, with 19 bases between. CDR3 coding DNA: TGTGCCAGCATTCCCCCACCGGGCGCCGCCTATGGCTACACCTTC. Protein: CASIPPPGAAYGYTF.